The rows below give T cell receptor beta chains drawn from one sample of a study of blood T cell repertoires in COVID-19. Sequenced by immunoSEQ multiplex PCR; TCRdb stores in-frame clones only, minus some. The data contain 200,000 or so clones, roughly 86% of them singletons. Sequenced: peripheral blood. The receptors originated from a man aged 60 to 75 with acute or convalescent COVID-19. Each CDR3 is given with its conserved first and last residue. The D gene is left open where the match is weak. The size field is filled for only some rows; it gives once, few, many or a size class.

- | TRBJ2-3 | TRBV30 | TRBD2 | TGTGCCTGGAGTAAGCGGGGGGGCACAGATACGCAGTATTTT | CAWSKRGGTDTQYF
few | TRBJ1-4 | TRBV14 | - | TGTGCCAGCAGCCAAGTCGGGGTAAAACTGTTTTTT | CASSQVGVKLFF
- | TRBJ2-3 | TRBV5-1 | TRBD2 | TGCGCCAGCAGCTTGGGTAGCGGGGGGCCTAGCACAGATACGCAGTATTTT | CASSLGSGGPSTDTQYF
- | TRBJ1-2 | TRBV5-1 | TRBD1 | TGCGCCAGCAGCTTCTCGGGACAGGTGAATGGCTACACCTTC | CASSFSGQVNGYTF
once | TRBJ2-4 | TRBV5-6 | TRBD1 | TGTGCCAGCAGCTTTAGGGGGCTGGCCAAAAACATTCAGTACTTC | CASSFRGLAKNIQYF
- | TRBJ1-3 | TRBV12-5 | - | TGTGCTAGTGCCATCTCCGGACAGTTCGGAAACACCATATATTTT | CASAISGQFGNTIYF
- | TRBJ2-2 | TRBV18 | TRBD1 | TGTGCCAGCTCACCCGTCCGACAGGGGGCCTTCGGGGAGCTGTTTTTT | CASSPVRQGAFGELFF
few | TRBJ2-2 | TRBV6-5 | TRBD1 | TGTGCCAGCAGGACGGGACAGGGATTCACCGGGGAGCTGTTTTTT | CASRTGQGFTGELFF
- | TRBJ2-7 | TRBV9 | - | TGTGCCAGCAGCGTAGCTGAAGGGGGCTACGAGCAGTACTTC | CASSVAEGGYEQYF
- | TRBJ2-5 | TRBV11-1 | TRBD2 | TGTGCCAGCAGTTCCTCTAGCGGGGGGAAAGGAGAGACCCAGTACTTC | CASSSSSGGKGETQYF
- | TRBJ2-7 | TRBV28 | - | TGTGCCAGCAGTTTTGTGTTGGACAGTAGCTCCTACGAGCAGTACTTC | CASSFVLDSSSYEQYF
- | TRBJ1-2 | TRBV29-1 | TRBD1 | TGCAGCGAGGGACAGAGCTATGGCTACACCTTC | CSEGQSYGYTF
- | TRBJ2-3 | TRBV7-2 | - | TGTGCCAGCAGCTTAGTTCGGGGCACAGATACGCAGTATTTT | CASSLVRGTDTQYF
- | TRBJ2-5 | TRBV7-9 | TRBD1 | TGTGCCAGCAGCTCCCCTCCGGGACAGGGGGGTCTAGAGACCCAGTACTTC | CASSSPPGQGGLETQYF
- | TRBJ2-2 | TRBV24-1 | - | TGTGCCACCAGCACTAAGAACGGAGCACTTACCCCGACGAACACCGGGGAGCTGTTTTTT | CATSTKNGALTPTNTGELFF
- | TRBJ2-7 | TRBV29-1 | - | TGCAGCGTCCCTCGGGGGTTCTCCTACGAGCAGTACTTC | CSVPRGFSYEQYF
once | TRBJ1-2 | TRBV6-2/TRBV6-3 | - | TGTGCCAGCAGCGGGGGCTCTGTCGGACAGTCTTATGGCTACACCTTC | CASSGGSVGQSYGYTF
- | TRBJ1-1 | TRBV10-3 | TRBD1 | TGTGCCATCAGTGGGACAGGGAGGGTCACTGAAGCTTTCTTT | CAISGTGRVTEAFF
- | TRBJ2-5 | TRBV11-2 | TRBD2 | TGTGCCAGCGGCCGGGGAAGTCTAGCGGGGGGCCACCAAGAGACCCAGTACTTC | CASGRGSLAGGHQETQYF
- | TRBJ1-1 | TRBV6-5 | - | TGTGCCACCAGGGGACACTTGAACACTGAAGCTTTCTTT | CATRGHLNTEAFF
once | TRBJ1-4 | TRBV11-2 | - | TGTGCCAGCAGCTTAGATTTTTTGGCACGTGAAAAACTGTTTTTT | CASSLDFLAREKLFF
- | TRBJ2-7 | TRBV19 | - | TGTGCCAGTAGTATAGGACAGACTTCCTACGAGCAGTACTTC | CASSIGQTSYEQYF
- | TRBJ1-2 | TRBV5-4 | - | TGTGCCAGCAGACCCTCCGGGGACTATGGCTACACCTTC | CASRPSGDYGYTF
- | TRBJ2-5 | TRBV6-1 | - | TGTGCCAGCAGTGATGGGGGGGCGCGAGAGACCCAGTACTTC | CASSDGGARETQYF
- | TRBJ1-1 | TRBV5-1 | TRBD1 | TGCGCCAGCAGCGGGGACAGGGGGATTATCACTGAAGCTTTCTTT | CASSGDRGIITEAFF
- | TRBJ1-3 | TRBV5-8 | - | TGTGCCAGCAGCCTCCGGGGTGGAAACACCATATATTTT | CASSLRGGNTIYF
- | TRBJ2-3 | TRBV11-2 | TRBD1 | TGTGCCAGCACCCCCCGAATGGGGACAGGGGGAAGCACAGATACGCAGTATTTT | CASTPRMGTGGSTDTQYF
- | TRBJ2-2 | TRBV12-3/TRBV12-4 | - | - | CASSFGAGELFF